Listed here are 16 T cell receptor beta chains from one sample, sequenced in a study of T-cell memory formation after mild COVID-19. MiXCR was run by TCRdb on the 5' RACE reads, yielding one entry per CDR3 protein. Counted here are roughly 160,000 distinct CDR3 sequences, 10% to 15% occurring once; the ten biggest clones make up approximately 3.3%. What was sequenced was PBMCs or a T cell subset sorted from them (not recorded which). The receptors come from a man younger than 30 who had mild COVID-19 (a few samples of this study predate the infection). Cell type and time point are not known.

V gene TRBV12-3 or TRBV12-4 combines with J gene TRBJ2-3; 8 nucleotides align to TRBD2. The CDR3 sequence is 16 residues long. V lost 10 bases to trimming and J lost 0 bases; unmatched junction nucleotides: 12. The CDR3 DNA is TGTGCCACCGGGAGGGCGGGGGCCCTTAGCACAGATACGCAGTATTTT. This encodes CATGRAGALSTDTQYF.

This clonotype was detected only a few times. This sequence joins TRBV10-3 and TRBJ2-2, with unresolved D. The germline gives CDR1 ENHRY, CDR2 SYGVKD. The CDR3 has 11 residues. Trimming shortened V by 6 bases and J by 6 bases, and 5 bases separated the two germline ends. The CDR3 coding sequence is TGTGCCATCAGCCCTGCCGGGGAGCTGTTTTTT. It translates to CAISPAGELFF.

The chain joins TRBV7-2 to TRBJ1-4; no clear D. The CDR3 spans 13 residues. V was cut by 1 base and J by 6 bases, with 6 bases left in between. Germline-derived CDR1 and CDR2 are SGHTA and FQGNSA. This chain's CDR3 is CASSLEADEKLFF. CDR3 coding DNA: TGTGCCAGCAGCTTAGAGGCCGATGAAAAACTGTTTTTT.

The rearrangement links TRBV20-1 to TRBJ2-4; 9 bases are shared with TRBD1. V trimming: 3 bases; J trimming: 0 bases; junction bases outside the gene matches: 0. Germline values: CDR1 DFQATT, CDR2 SNEGSKA (reference sequence). This CDR3 has 14 amino acids. As DNA, the CDR3 is TGCAGTGCTAGGGACAGGGGAGCCAAAAACATTCAGTACTTC. Amino acids: CSARDRGAKNIQYF.

The chain uses TRBV7-9 and TRBJ1-2; D is uncertain. The CDR3 runs to 17 residues. Germline CDR1 and CDR2: SEHNR and FQNEAQ (reference sequence). Trimming pared 2 bases from V and 3 bases from J, leaving 19 bases between. This CDR3 reads CASSLPSRGSTDYGYTF. CDR3 DNA sequence: TGTGCCAGCAGCTTACCCTCAAGAGGGAGTACAGACTATGGCTACACCTTC.

Only a few counts were recorded for this clonotype. The chain employs TRBV2 and TRBJ2-5; D call uncertain. The CDR3 spans 12 residues. Germline V gene lookup returns CDR1 SNHLY and CDR2 FYNNEI. V lost 2 bases, J lost 5 bases, and 6 bases lay in between. For the CDR3, the DNA is TGTGCCAGCAGTGAATCTTGGGAGACCCAGTACTTC. This codes for CASSESWETQYF.

The chain has TRBV27 and TRBJ1-6, with TRBD1 matching 9 bases. The CDR3 runs to 16 residues. With V trimmed by 6 bases and J by 9 bases, 12 bases remained unmatched. CDR1 and CDR2 from the germline V gene are MNHEY and SMNVEV (reference sequence). The CDR3: CASRTQGQGYISPLHF. Written as DNA, the CDR3 is TGTGCCAGCAGAACCCAGGGACAGGGATACATTTCACCCCTCCACTTT.

This clonotype was found a few times. This sequence joins TRBV30 and TRBJ1-1, with TRBD1 as a possible D gene (5 bases). V shed 7 bases and J shed 4 bases, with 19 bases lying between them. Germline CDR1 GTSNPN, CDR2 SVGIG (reference sequence). The CDR3 is 14 amino acids. The chain's CDR3 is CASQRAGIGTEAFF. The CDR3 DNA reads TGTGCCTCGCAACGGGCAGGGATAGGCACTGAAGCTTTCTTT.

The table lists this clonotype with a few counts. V and J are TRBV4-3 and TRBJ1-2, with TRBD1 matching 8 bases. The V gene's germline CDR1 is LGHNA and CDR2 YSLEER. The CDR3 is made up of 16 amino acids. Trimming removed 2 bases from V and 1 base from J; junction bases left unmatched: 6. This CDR3 is CASSQNPQGGNYGYTF. The CDR3 nucleotides read TGCGCCAGCAGCCAAAACCCACAGGGGGGTAACTATGGCTACACCTTC.

This clonotype has ten or more counts. The chain has TRBV10-3 and TRBJ1-5; D remains unclear. This CDR3 contains 13 residues. Germline loops: CDR1 ENHRY, CDR2 SYGVKD. Trimming removed 6 bases from V and 3 bases from J, with 9 bases in between. CDR3 sequence reads: CAISPHVNQPQHF. CDR3 in DNA: TGTGCCATCAGCCCACATGTCAATCAGCCCCAGCATTTT.

DNA of the CDR3: TGCAGTGCTAGAGTGAACAGCCAAAGAGGAGCCAAAAACATTCAGTACTTC. Translating gives CSARVNSQRGAKNIQYF. The V call is TRBV20-1, the J call TRBJ2-4; D unclear. Trimming removed 1 base from V and 0 bases from J, with 16 bases in between. Germline V gene sequence: CDR1 DFQATT, CDR2 SNEGSKA (reference sequence). CDR3 length: 17 residues.

The genes are TRBV9 and TRBJ1-3; 7 nucleotides match TRBD1. This CDR3 spans 16 amino acids. After removal of 2 bases from V and 0 bases from J, the junction contained 5 bases not matched to a gene. Germline V gives CDR1 SGDLS, CDR2 YYNGEE. The CDR3 loop reads CASSVEGQISGNTIYF. Here the CDR3 DNA reads TGTGCCAGCAGCGTCGAGGGACAGATCTCTGGAAACACCATATATTTT.

V is TRBV19 and J is TRBJ2-5, with D maybe TRBD1 (6 bases). Germline V gene data show CDR1 as LNHDA and CDR2 as SQIVND (reference sequence). There are 13 residues in the CDR3. Trimming removed 9 bases at V and 5 bases at J, with 16 bases between. In DNA form, the CDR3 reads TGTGCCAGCAGGTTGGCAGGGGCGGAGACCCAGTACTTC. It translates to CASRLAGAETQYF.

The rearrangement links TRBV5-1 to TRBJ2-5; either TRBD1 or TRBD2 may supply D (5 bases each). The CDR3 is made up of 16 amino acids. Trimming removed 3 bases at V and 5 bases at J, with 20 bases between. Germline lookup yields CDR1 SGHRS and CDR2 YFSETQ. CDR3 loop: CASSWNLGTSDETQYF. Written as DNA, the CDR3 is TGCGCCAGCAGCTGGAACCTCGGGACCTCCGATGAGACCCAGTACTTC.

In its sample, this clonotype ranks as medium-sized. The CDR3: CASTQGGHLYEQYF. The CDR3 nucleotides read TGTGCCAGCACTCAGGGGGGACACCTATACGAGCAGTACTTC. The chain has TRBV2 and TRBJ2-7; TRBD1 might be the D (7 bases). V lost 7 bases and J 4 bases, leaving 17 bases between the germline ends. The CDR3 length is 14 residues. Germline assignment: CDR1 SNHLY and CDR2 FYNNEI.

This clonotype was counted many times. In DNA form, the CDR3 reads TGTGCCAGCAGTGAATGGTTGGCTAGCGGCGGTAAAGAGACCCAGTACTTC. Its translation: CASSEWLASGGKETQYF. This chain connects TRBV25-1 to TRBJ2-5; 7 bases are shared with TRBD2. The germline V gene encodes CDR1 MGHDK and CDR2 SYGVNS. This CDR3 region has 17 residues. After removal of 1 base from V and 3 bases from J, the junction contained 11 bases not matched to a gene.